This TCR beta chain was recorded in a study of T cell clones after liver transplantation. Only in-frame clones appear in the TCRdb table, and some are missing; sequencing was by immunoSEQ multiplex PCR. The sample includes fewer than 85,000 clones, 80% of them seen just once. As regards this clone: Its antigen is not known.

Study-wide results and limits: Graft donor-reactive T cells possibly entered the graft instead of undergoing deletion. The donor-reactive repertoire was only partly measurable in two subjects, lacking donor cells.

CDR1 and CDR2 from the germline V gene are SGHVS and FQNEAQ. The CDR3 length is 19 residues. The V gene lost 1 base and the J gene lost 4 bases, with 23 bases spanning the gap. The material was CD4+ T cells from blood, obtained 12 months after liver transplant. This sequence was found in a human patient who received a liver transplant. The graft donor may have given rise to some T cells. The rearrangement links TRBV7-8 to TRBJ1-5; a weak D match, TRBD1 (6 bases). The DNA for the CDR3 is TGTGCCAGCAGCTTAGGAGACAGGAGGATAGCGGGCCGTAATCAGCCCCAGCATTTT. Translation: CASSLGDRRIAGRNQPQHF.